This TCR beta chain was sequenced in a study of blood T cell repertoires in COVID-19. Study-level information: In each case, the material was cDNA or gDNA derived from T cells, B-cell-depleted T cells, or PBMCs.

This CDR3 is built from 15 residues. In germline, CDR1 is WNHNN, CDR2 SYGVQD (reference sequence). The V end was cut by 5 bases, the J end by 0 bases, with 14 bases between. Per the original data handling: Cell counts per sample came from amplifying reference gene primers. Profiled with immunoSEQ multiplex PCR; TCRdb holds only in-frame clones, not every one. The V and J calls and clone size were taken over from that table, and D and trimming were inferred from the DNA. This sample yields about 190,000 clones, of which less than 85% are seen a single time; 13% belongs to the top ten. Sequencing was carried out using peripheral blood. This chain joins TRBV10-1 and TRBJ2-7, with D possibly TRBD1 on 6 matching bases. This TCR was sampled from a man aged 50-59 years who had recovered from COVID-19. CDR3 sequence (DNA): TGCGCCAGCAGTAACGGACAGCTGAGCTCCTACGAGCAGTACTTC. As protein: CASSNGQLSSYEQYF.